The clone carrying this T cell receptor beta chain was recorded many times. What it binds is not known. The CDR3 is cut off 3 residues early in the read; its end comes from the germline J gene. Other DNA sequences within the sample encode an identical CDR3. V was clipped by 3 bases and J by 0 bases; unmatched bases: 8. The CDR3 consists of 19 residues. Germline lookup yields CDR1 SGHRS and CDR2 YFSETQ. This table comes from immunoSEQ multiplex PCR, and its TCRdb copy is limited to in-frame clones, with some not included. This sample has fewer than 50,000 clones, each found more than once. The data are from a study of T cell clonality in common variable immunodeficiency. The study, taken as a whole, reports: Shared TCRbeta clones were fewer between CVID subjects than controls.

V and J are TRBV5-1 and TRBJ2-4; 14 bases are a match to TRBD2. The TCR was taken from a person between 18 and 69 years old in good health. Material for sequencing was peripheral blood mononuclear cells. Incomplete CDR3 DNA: TGCGCCAGCAGCTCCAACCCCGGACTAGCGGGGGGAGCCAAAAACATT. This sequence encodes CASSSNPGLAGGAKNI. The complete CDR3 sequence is CASSSNPGLAGGAKNIQYF.